This TCR beta chain emerged from a study of shared clonotypes between healthy human individuals. The method was immunoSEQ multiplex PCR; TCRdb's version includes in-frame clones alone and lacks a portion of them. The table records about 2,100,000 clones, more than 85% of them present only once. CD45RO negativity and positive selection for CCR7 defined naive CD8 cells, a population that excluded terminally differentiated effector memory CD45RA+ cells. Notes on the study in general: Relative to clonotypes present in all four donors, those not shared had lower generation probabilities. Researchers sampled only blood; tissue repertoires likely differ.

As for this clone: The antigen is unknown.

CDR3 length equals 16 residues. CDR1 and CDR2 from the germline V gene are SGHVS and FNYEAQ. Trimming removed 4 bases from V and 1 base from J; junction bases left unmatched: 7. This receptor was obtained from a man between 18 and 35 years old in good health. Some clones in this sample may be carry-over from other donors' samples. The chain links TRBV7-6 to TRBJ2-3, with TRBD2 matching 8 bases. The material sequenced was naive CD8+ T cells from PBMCs. For the CDR3, the DNA is TGTGCCAGCAGCTCCCCCGGGGGGGCGCGCACAGATACGCAGTATTTT. It is translated as CASSSPGGARTDTQYF. Full variable domain (remainder filled in from reference TRBV7-6 and TRBJ2-3): GAGVSQSPRYKVTKRGQDVALRCDPISGHVSLYWYRQALGQGPEFLTYFNYEAQQDKSGLPNDRFSAERPEGSISTLTIQRTEQRDSAMYRCASSSPGGARTDTQYFGPGTRLTVL.